This T cell receptor (beta chain) is from a study of cytomegalovirus exposure and HLA in healthy donors (dated by TCRdb to 2015 to 2018). Background for the entire study: An earlier analysis of 587 of the donors reported approximately 300 Gb of sequence data and 117 million unique TCR beta sequences obtained from about 200 million T cells. An early release covering roughly 600 HLA-typed donors comprised 300 to 350 gigabases of sequencing data and approximately 80 million unique TCR sequences. Of the 300 to 450 genotyped donors, over 70% fell in the genetic ancestry cluster associated with self-reported Caucasian donors. The study aimed to test whether cataloging public T cell receptors could reveal signatures of past pathogen exposure. The study profiled the T cell repertoires of some 610 subjects by immunosequencing and related them to cytomegalovirus serostatus. In addition to the first cohort of around 670 subjects, a separate validation cohort of 100 to 150 different subjects was used. To predict cytomegalovirus infection status, the study combined high-throughput TCR immunosequencing, statistical association of individual TCRs with disease status, and machine learning. In a later analysis, previously published TCR beta repertoires from about 670 donors were re-analyzed and high-resolution HLA genotyping was added so that TCR occurrence patterns could be studied. Rather than drawing on any new phenotypic data, the later analysis identified candidate immune exposures from TCR beta sequences and the way those sequences occurred across donors. To decide whether each TCR beta V gene segment behaved as functional or pseudogenic, an earlier analysis of approximately 620 of the donors relied on high-throughput TCR beta sequencing. Donor age, sex, ethnicity and CMV serostatus were compiled alongside the repertoire data. A later genetic analysis took genome-wide SNP genotypes for about 65% of the roughly 670 donors and used that subset as a discovery cohort. Every discovery cohort repertoire had been produced on one sequencing platform. Both class I and class II loci were covered by HLA typing, at four-digit resolution. The number of donors typed differed by locus, with 629-630 for A, B, C, DRB1 and DQB1, 522 for DQA1, under 610 for DPA1, and around 450 for DPB1. Four to six DR-DQ haplotypes were handled as single units for association and clustering because linkage in the cohort was strong. Across some 400 genotyped donors of the cohort, an average of roughly 250,000 unique TCR beta nucleotide sequences per donor were sequenced, and 15% to 20% of those sequences were non-productive. What the research found in general, with its limitations: At a false discovery rate of 0.05, a later analysis linked fewer than 20,000 TCR beta sequences to specific HLA alleles. V-gene and J-gene trimming of TCR beta chains was associated with a missense DCLRE1C variant in a later genetic analysis, and the association was replicated in an independent cohort. A total of fewer than 200 TCR beta chains were listed by the study as associated with cytomegalovirus. Correlated functional status among segregating V segments might be attributable to linkage disequilibrium, but an unknown experimental factor could not be ruled out. A later analysis found that HLA-associated TCR beta chains were more clonally expanded and had lower generation probabilities than equally common non-associated chains. A cluster of highly shared sequence variants was judged likely to represent a technical artifact of the sequencing pipeline. A few of the identified cytomegalovirus-associated TCR beta chains were confirmed in vitro to be specific for cytomegalovirus antigens. HLA typing was unavailable for some donors at each locus, so association tests used only the typed subset. Roughly uniform sequencing depth across donors was assumed in presence/absence analyses, although this assumption may not hold. The authors suggested that the approach could potentially be generalized to other disease states and immunological phenotypes. An earlier analysis of approximately 540 of the donors showed that most TCR beta V segments appeared in productive rearrangements either about 87% or about 30% of the time, which broadly matched IMGT annotations. The classifier was reported to diagnose cytomegalovirus status with high specificity and sensitivity in both the original and validation cohorts. A later analysis found that most CMV-associated TCR beta chains appeared HLA-restricted, with HLA associations seemingly driven largely by CMV exposure. According to a later genetic analysis, donors in an Asian-associated ancestry cluster had fewer N-insertions in productive TCRs than the approximately 670-donor mean. Assigning TCR associations to individual alleles was difficult when HLA alleles, especially DR and DQ, strongly co-occurred. Immune exposure information for the cohort was limited to CMV serostatus. Only TCR beta chains were sequenced in this cohort, and the absence of alpha or paired-chain data limited detectable features. While some public TCRs were present in many individuals, most TCR sequences turned up only very rarely across donors. The earlier analysis of 587 of the donors excluded approximately 17 rarely observed V segments, including chromosome 9 orphons, because counts were too low. According to a later analysis, parvovirus B19, influenza, CMV and Epstein-Barr virus appeared linked to several top co-occurrence clusters. According to a later analysis, TCR association rates differed among HLA loci, with DRB1 alleles showing the most associated TCRs and HLA-C alleles showing the fewest. Because the 87-base-pair reads could not distinguish some IMGT-functional V segments, including TRBV6-2 and TRBV6-3, those segments were excluded. A further reported finding was that TCR beta sequences accurately predicted the HLA-A and HLA-B alleles for most subjects in the first cohort.

Measured from the cysteine to the phenylalanine, the CDR3 is 16 residues long. Here the CDR3 DNA is all that survives: 48 bases in frame from base 1. From the germline V gene, CDR1 is MGHRA and CDR2 is YSYEKL. The V end loses 1 base and the J end loses 2 bases, and a stretch of 12 bases separates them. About this clone itself: Its antigen has not been determined.

The cohort consisted of 600 or so healthy bone marrow donors. Cohort members were all nominally healthy when sampled, although unrecorded immune exposures were likely present. The donor tested CMV seronegative, placing the donor among the 350 to 400 seronegative members of the cohort. A peripheral blood sample was collected from each donor, and TCR beta sequencing was performed on peripheral blood mononuclear cells. The Qiagen DNeasy Blood Extraction Kit was used to extract genomic DNA from the blood cell samples. The library was prepared using the immunoSEQ multiplex PCR assay. The multiplex PCR relied on a mix of 60 forward primers for TCR Vbeta segments and 13 reverse primers for TCR Jbeta segments. The CDR3 region of rearranged TCR beta genes was amplified from genomic DNA by a multiplex PCR assay. The amplified TCR beta libraries were sequenced on the Illumina HiSeq System as 87-base-pair reads. Concerning the study's data processing: Across the 700 or so repertoires, a later analysis counted 60 million to 90 million unique TCR beta chains, around 10 million of which were shared by at least two donors. Raw reads were error-corrected and collapsed into unique sequences by a nearest-neighbor algorithm in which closely related sequences were merged to remove PCR and sequencing errors. CDR3 sequences were aligned to IMGT reference sequences to assign V, D and J gene segments. For a sequence to be retained, a match of at least six nucleotides was required to both a V gene segment and a J gene segment. A rearrangement counted as productive if the CDR3 had no stop codons and remained in frame with V and J, and every other rearrangement counted as non-productive. CDR3 was defined according to IMGT convention as the region running from the second conserved V-encoded cysteine to the conserved J-encoded phenylalanine. The earlier analysis of 550 to 650 of the donors excluded any sequence lacking an unambiguous match to a single V gene segment. An earlier analysis of fewer than 750 of the donors called V segments functional above 56.7% productive rearrangements and segregating when the between-donor standard deviation exceeded 5%. A statistical classification framework was developed to diagnose cytomegalovirus status using the catalog of TCR beta chain sequences. V and J gene assignment, in a later analysis, came from comparing TCR nucleotide sequences with IMGT/GENE-DB human TR gene sequences. In a later analysis, CDR3 sequences and most-parsimonious VDJ recombination scenarios were assigned using the TCRdist pipeline. A later analysis defined each TCR beta chain by its CDR3 amino acid sequence plus V-gene family, and excluded reads lacking a unique V-gene family. In a later analysis, nearly 600 highly shared, low-generation-probability nucleotide sequences were removed to address suspected cross-contamination and a sequencing artifact. In a later analysis, a clonal expansion index for each public chain was calculated from normalized within-repertoire ranks of inferred template counts. A later analysis computed generation probabilities with a VDJ recombination model fitted to out-of-frame rearrangements, and checked the results against IGoR. In a later analysis, hypergeometric tests were used to score TCR-TCR, TCR-HLA and TCR-CMV co-occurrence, with a repertoire-size bias correction applied to TCR pairs. A later analysis estimated false discovery rates by permuting HLA or CMV assignments 20 times. In a later analysis, co-occurring TCRs were grouped using DBSCAN, with TCRdist sequence similarity added in when clustering inside HLA-allele-positive subsets. Co-occurrence clustering excluded repertoires with fewer than 30,000 or more than 120,000 public chains, plus five with anomalous nucleotide sharing. TCRdb stores this immuneACCESS table with in-frame sequences only. Part of the clones is absent; in the studies checked, under half of the shortfall reflects unresolved V genes, and no reason is known for the rest. V and J calls and clone size are given by that table; D and trimming were obtained from the DNA. The table for this sample shows 50,000 to 70,000 clones. Roughly 4% of the sample belongs to the ten largest clones.

The sequence was collected from a male donor in good health and CMV-seronegative. The sample taken for sequencing was PBMCs. The chain uses TRBV4-1 and TRBJ2-1; tentative D gene TRBD2, with 6 bases matching. This receptor has the CDR3 CASSQGTTRPYNEQFF. The nucleotides read TGCGCCAGCAGCCAAGGGACTACCCGGCCCTACAATGAGCAGTTCTTC.